These 18 T cell receptor beta chains were all obtained from the same sample, sequenced in a study of human CD8 memory T cell subsets. UMI-labeled 5' RACE produced the TCR beta libraries. One entry per CDR3 protein, without DNA, is what TCRdb gives after re-calling the 5' RACE reads. The sample's table shows roughly 17,000 distinct CDR3 sequences. Specimen: CD8+ stem-like memory T cells (TSCM and TCM) sorted from PBMCs. Sample subset: stem-like memory CD8 T cells (TSTEM), CCR7+ PD-1- TIGIT-. All receptors derive from a human donor in good health.

The chain recombines TRBV6-5 with TRBJ2-6; TCRdb picks TRBD1, but there is no DNA to check that call. Germline V gene lookup returns CDR1 MNHEY and CDR2 SVGAGI. The CDR3 is 14 residues long. The CDR3 is CSTGAFSGANVLTF.

V is TRBV20-1 and J is TRBJ1-5. The CDR3 sequence is 16 residues long. CDR1 DFQATT and CDR2 SNEGSKA come from the germline V gene (reference sequence). CDR3 sequence: CSARDLEGIWNQPQHF.

V usage is TRBV20-1 and J usage is TRBJ1-1; TCRdb reports TRBD1, a call that lacks DNA to check it against. The CDR3 extends over 12 amino acids. Per germline, CDR1 DFQATT and CDR2 SNEGSKA (reference sequence). CDR3 loop: CSALGGPREAFF.

The chain couples TRBV11-2 to TRBJ2-3; TCRdb's D call, TRBD1, is unchecked because there is no DNA. Germline CDR1 and CDR2: SGHAT and FQNNGV. The CDR3 is 13 residues long. CDR3 amino acids: CASSRQQGDTQYF.

This chain uses TRBV3-1 with TRBJ2-1. Germline lookup yields CDR1 LGHDT and CDR2 YNNKEL (reference sequence). The CDR3 totals 14 residues. The CDR3 spells CASSQHQGYNEQFF.

The chain is built from TRBV7-2 and TRBJ1-1; TCRdb designates TRBD1, a call that cannot be tested without DNA. This CDR3 has 12 amino acids. Germline V CDR1 and CDR2: SGHTA, FQGNSA. The CDR3 spells CASSLGGRVAFF.

The chain uses TRBV7-9 and TRBJ2-7; TCRdb calls TRBD1, which cannot be checked without DNA. The CDR3 is 15 amino acids. Germline assignment: CDR1 SEHNR and CDR2 FQNEAQ (reference sequence). CDR3 residues: CASSPEGYRDYEQYF.

The chain recombines TRBV12-3 or TRBV12-4 with TRBJ2-3; TCRdb gives TRBD2 as the D gene, but with no DNA this cannot be confirmed. The CDR3 contains 18 residues. CDR3 residues: CASSLLAGGPTLFGTQYF.

The chain links TRBV7-8 to TRBJ1-4. This CDR3 is 15 amino acids long. Germline lookup yields CDR1 SGHVS and CDR2 FQNEAQ. The CDR3 protein is CASSLRFSTNEKLFF.

Considering frequency, this clonotype is medium-sized. The chain uses TRBV6-6 and TRBJ1-1; TCRdb selects TRBD1, and the lack of DNA leaves this call unchecked. The CDR3 sequence is 14 residues long. The germline CDR1 and CDR2 sequences are MNHNY and SVGAGI (reference sequence). The CDR3 spells CASSYSTGRAEAFF.

The V call is TRBV14, the J call TRBJ2-7. CDR1 and CDR2 from the germline V gene are SGHDN and FVKESK. CDR3 length equals 13 residues. Here the CDR3 reads CASSQDFSYEQYF.

The V and J genes are TRBV7-9 and TRBJ2-1; TCRdb gives TRBD2 as the D gene, but with no DNA this cannot be confirmed. The CDR3 has 16 amino acids. Looked up from germline, CDR1 is SEHNR and CDR2 is FQNEAQ (reference sequence). CDR3 protein: CASSLGRPPSYNEQFF.

V is TRBV7-2 and J is TRBJ2-3; TCRdb selects TRBD2, and the lack of DNA leaves this call unchecked. This CDR3 has 15 residues. Germline V gives CDR1 SGHTA, CDR2 FQGNSA. This CDR3 reads CASSATSGPTDTQYF.

J is TRBJ2-7 and V is TRBV6-2 or TRBV6-3; TCRdb's D call of TRBD1 is untestable without DNA. Germline CDR1 and CDR2: MNHEY and SVGEGT. The CDR3 contains 13 residues. The CDR3 spells CASSYSGINEQYF.

The chain is built from TRBV10-3 and TRBJ2-3; the D gene TCRdb calls, TRBD2, cannot be checked with no DNA. Germline V gene sequence: CDR1 ENHRY, CDR2 SYGVKD. This CDR3 contains 15 residues. CDR3 loop: CVNPQREVPTDTQYF.

The chain joins TRBV5-6 to TRBJ2-1; TCRdb returns TRBD1, unconfirmable since there is no DNA. Germline CDR1 and CDR2: SGHDT and YYEEEE. The CDR3 covers 12 residues. The CDR3 loop is CASSLGTMEQFF. The variable domain in full, with the rest retrieved from reference TRBV5-6 and TRBJ2-1, is DAGVTQSPTHLIKTRGQQVTLRCSPKSGHDTVSWYQQALGQGPQFIFQYYEEEERQRGNFPDRFSGHQFPNYSSELNVNALLLGDSALYLCASSLGTMEQFFGPGTRLTVL.

The genes are TRBV7-9 and TRBJ2-5; without DNA, the TCRdb call of TRBD1 cannot be checked. The CDR3 has 13 residues. Germline CDR1 SEHNR, CDR2 FQNEAQ (reference sequence). CDR3 loop: CASRPGTEETQYF.

The chain joins TRBV7-3 to TRBJ2-3; no DNA is available, so the TRBD2 call from TCRdb remains unchecked. The CDR3 consists of 13 residues. The germline gives CDR1 SGHTA, CDR2 FQGTGA. This CDR3 is CASSSYSGDTQYF.